These 19 T cell receptor beta chains were sequenced from one sample in a study of blood T cell repertoires in COVID-19. The protocol was immunoSEQ multiplex PCR, while the TCRdb copy is restricted to in-frame clones and leaves out a portion. Of 80,000 or so clones in the sample, around nine tenths are singletons; the top ten hold 1.9%. Sequencing was performed on peripheral blood. These receptors were taken from a woman aged 55-70 years with acute or convalescent COVID-19.

J is TRBJ1-5 and V is TRBV9; D gene unclear. The CDR3 sequence is 14 residues long. V lost 4 bases, J lost 5 bases, and 13 bases lay in between. Germline V gene sequence: CDR1 SGDLS, CDR2 YYNGEE. The CDR3 sequence: CASSPEALHQPQHF. The DNA for the CDR3 is TGTGCCAGCAGCCCCGAAGCCCTCCATCAGCCCCAGCATTTT.

The V and J genes are TRBV2 and TRBJ1-1; 8 bases fit TRBD1. The CDR3 has 14 residues. Trimming removed 6 bases from V and 4 bases from J; junction bases left unmatched: 7. Germline values: CDR1 SNHLY, CDR2 FYNNEI. The CDR3 DNA reads as TGTGCCAGCAGATTTGATACAGGGGGCACTGAAGCTTTCTTT. Translation gives CASRFDTGGTEAFF.

V is TRBV4-2 and J is TRBJ1-1; 12 nucleotides line up with TRBD1. Per germline, CDR1 LGHNA and CDR2 YNFKEQ. The trim removed 5 bases at V and 4 bases at J, leaving 14 bases unmatched. This CDR3 is 18 amino acids long. The CDR3 sequence is CASSYGTGGVGFSTEAFF. The DNA of the CDR3 is TGTGCCAGCAGCTACGGGACAGGGGGCGTAGGTTTTAGCACTGAAGCTTTCTTT.

The chain has TRBV6-2 or TRBV6-3 and TRBJ1-5, with TRBD1 matching over 9 bases. The J segment lost 7 bases and the V segment lost 6 bases, leaving 7 bases of the junction unmatched. CDR3 size: 14 residues. The germline V gene encodes CDR1 MNHEY and CDR2 SVGEGT. The DNA of the CDR3 is TGTGCCAGCAGCAATACAGGGGGCGGGCAGCCCCAGCATTTT. It specifies CASSNTGGGQPQHF.

The chain has TRBV5-1 and TRBJ1-2, with 10 bases aligning to TRBD1. Looked up from germline, CDR1 is SGHRS and CDR2 is YFSETQ. V lost 5 bases, J lost 0 bases, and 7 bases stayed unmatched. The CDR3 is made up of 16 amino acids. CDR3 DNA: TGCGCCAGCAGTCGACAGGGGGCGCAGACTAACTATGGCTACACCTTC. Encoded protein: CASSRQGAQTNYGYTF.

This chain uses TRBV9 with TRBJ1-5; TRBD1 aligns across 10 bases. The CDR3 consists of 15 residues. Trimming at V came to 2 bases and at J to 5 bases, leaving 4 bases not matched to a gene. The germline gives CDR1 SGDLS, CDR2 YYNGEE. Here the CDR3 DNA reads TGTGCCAGCAGCGTCGGGACAGGGGTCGATCAGCCCCAGCATTTT. As protein: CASSVGTGVDQPQHF.

This chain joins TRBV18 and TRBJ2-5; TRBD2 aligns across 7 bases. V shed 6 bases and J 3 bases; nucleotides not matched to a gene: 4. CDR3 length: 13 amino acids. Germline V gene data show CDR1 as KGHSH and CDR2 as LQKENI. The DNA for the CDR3 is TGTGCCAGCTCGGCTCTAGCGGAAGAGACCCAGTACTTC. As protein: CASSALAEETQYF.

CDR3 sequence (DNA): TGTGCCAGCAGTTTTGACCCTAGCTCTGGAAACACCATATATTTT. The encoded protein is CASSFDPSSGNTIYF. The chain combines TRBV28 with TRBJ1-3; D ambiguous. The V and J ends lost 3 bases and 0 bases respectively, with 9 bases between them. Germline V gives CDR1 MDHEN, CDR2 SYDVKM. The CDR3 spans 15 residues.

This chain joins TRBV18 and TRBJ2-5; possible D gene TRBD2, 6 bases. This CDR3 has 12 residues. Trimming removed 6 bases at V and 5 bases at J, with 10 bases between. CDR1 is KGHSH, CDR2 LQKENI, per germline. The CDR3 DNA follows: TGTGCCAGCTCGCCAGGAGGGGAGACCCAGTACTTC. Amino acid sequence: CASSPGGETQYF.

The chain joins TRBV7-9 to TRBJ2-7, with D uncertain. CDR3 size: 12 residues. Trimming cost V 4 bases and J 2 bases, with 6 bases left between them. Germline lookup yields CDR1 SEHNR and CDR2 FQNEAQ (reference sequence). Here the CDR3 DNA reads TGTGCCAGCAGCTCGGTAACCTACGAGCAGTACTTC. It yields the protein CASSSVTYEQYF.

V gene TRBV10-3 combines with J gene TRBJ1-2; weak D call: TRBD1 (6 bases). The CDR3 is 15 residues long. V was cut by 2 bases and J by 8 bases, with 18 bases left in between. Germline CDR1 and CDR2: ENHRY and SYGVKD. The CDR3: CAISEGWGRLGGYTF. The CDR3 DNA reads as TGTGCCATCAGTGAGGGTTGGGGGCGGCTCGGGGGCTACACCTTC.

V gene TRBV4-2 combines with J gene TRBJ1-2; 11 bases are shared with TRBD1. Germline V gene lookup returns CDR1 LGHNA and CDR2 YNFKEQ. The V and J ends lost 4 bases and 5 bases, in that order; junction bases with no gene match: 3. CDR3 length: 14 amino acids. The CDR3 protein is CASSPGTGGYGYTF. CDR3 bases: TGTGCCAGCAGCCCAGGGACAGGGGGGTATGGCTACACCTTC.

This clone was counted a few times. J is TRBJ1-1 and V is TRBV6-5; 7 positions agree with TRBD1. The CDR3 contains 13 residues. Trimming cost V 7 bases and J 5 bases; bases outside gene matches: 7. Germline CDR1 is MNHEY and CDR2 is SVGAGI. CDR3 amino acids: CASTGQVRTEAFF. The CDR3 nucleotides are TGTGCCAGCACCGGACAGGTTCGTACTGAAGCTTTCTTT.

The V gene is TRBV11-3, the J gene TRBJ2-1, with TRBD2 identical over 10 bases. The CDR3 is 15 residues long. Germline V gene lookup returns CDR1 SGHNT and CDR2 YENEEA. Trimming cost V 5 bases and J 2 bases; bases outside gene matches: 3. The CDR3 loop reads CASSRTSGPYNEQFF. Written as DNA, the CDR3 is TGTGCCAGCAGCCGGACTAGCGGACCCTACAATGAGCAGTTCTTC.

V and J are TRBV11-2 and TRBJ2-1, with 9 bases matching TRBD1. J lost 4 bases, V lost 5 bases, and 9 bases had no gene match. Germline CDR1 and CDR2: SGHAT and FQNNGV. The CDR3 contains 16 residues. CDR3 coding DNA: TGTGCCAGCAGCCATAGTCGGACAGGGGATTACAATGAGCAGTTCTTC. Translated: CASSHSRTGDYNEQFF. The entire variable domain, with the rest obtained from reference TRBV11-2 and TRBJ2-1, is as follows: EAGVAQSPRYKIIEKRQSVAFWCNPISGHATLYWYQQILGQGPKLLIQFQNNGVVDDSQLPKDRFSAERLKGVDSTLKIQPAKLEDSAVYLCASSHSRTGDYNEQFFGPGTRLTVL.

The chain recombines TRBV7-9 with TRBJ2-7; the D is unclear. The CDR3 loop spans 12 amino acids. Germline CDR1 and CDR2: SEHNR and FQNEAQ (reference sequence). V was cut by 4 bases and J by 4 bases, with 8 bases left in between. Here the CDR3 reads CASSSTHYEQYF. In DNA, the CDR3 is TGTGCCAGCAGCTCAACTCATTACGAGCAGTACTTC.

The chain carries TRBV6-5 and TRBJ2-7, with D tentatively TRBD1 (5 bases). Germline CDR1 and CDR2: MNHEY and SVGAGI. The CDR3 loop spans 14 amino acids. Deletions cut 2 bases from V and 1 base from J, with 9 bases between. This CDR3 reads CASSYLDNSYEQYF. CDR3 sequence (DNA): TGTGCCAGCAGTTACCTGGACAATTCCTACGAGCAGTACTTC.

This rearrangement joins TRBV7-9 to TRBJ2-1; 16 bases fit TRBD2. The CDR3 is made up of 17 amino acids. J was trimmed by 5 bases and V by 5 bases; bases with no gene match: 6. CDR1 and CDR2 (germline): SEHNR, FQNEAQ (reference sequence). The CDR3 loop is CASSPGLAGGLDNEQFF. CDR3 sequence (DNA): TGTGCCAGCAGCCCGGGACTAGCGGGGGGGCTAGACAATGAGCAGTTCTTC.

Only one count was recorded for this clone. The sample has other DNA sequences that encode this CDR3 too. The chain links TRBV18 to TRBJ1-1; D perhaps matches TRBD1 (5 bases). Germline CDR1 and CDR2: KGHSH and LQKENI. The CDR3 extends over 14 amino acids. Trimming removed 3 bases at V and 3 bases at J, with 11 bases between. The CDR3 region has the DNA TGTGCCAGCTCACCCCGGGGAGGGGACACTGAAGCTTTCTTT. As protein: CASSPRGGDTEAFF.